A single sample is the source of the 16 T cell receptor beta chains below, sequenced in a study of shared clonotypes between healthy human individuals. Assay: immunoSEQ multiplex PCR; the TCRdb copy retains only in-frame clones and omits some. This sample has some 2,400,000 clones, with 90% to 96% found just once. Sequencing was performed on naive CD4+ T cells sorted from blood. Indicated subset: CD45RA+ positively selected. The receptors were gathered from a man between 18 and 29 years old in good health.

This clone came up once. The chain recombines TRBV6-6 with TRBJ1-5, with 7 bases fitting TRBD1. Germline assignment: CDR1 MNHNY and CDR2 SVGAGI (reference sequence). V shed 5 bases and J 5 bases; nucleotides not matched to a gene: 3. The CDR3 has 13 residues. The CDR3 DNA is TGTGCCAGCAGTGGGGACAGATATCAGCCCCAGCATTTT. It is translated as CASSGDRYQPQHF.

V usage is TRBV5-6 and J usage is TRBJ2-7; no reliable D call. CDR1 and CDR2 (germline): SGHDT, YYEEEE. The CDR3 is 14 residues long. V was shortened by 0 bases and J by 1 base, with 8 bases between the two germline ends. Written as DNA, the CDR3 is TGTGCCAGCAGCTTGGCGCCGGTTTCCTACGAGCAGTACTTC. This sequence encodes CASSLAPVSYEQYF.

The CDR3 here is CASSSEPQGQSYEQYF. The CDR3 bases are TGCGCCAGCAGCTCCGAACCCCAGGGGCAATCCTACGAGCAGTACTTC. The chain has TRBV5-1 and TRBJ2-7; a weak D match, TRBD1 (6 bases). Germline values: CDR1 SGHRS, CDR2 YFSETQ. The CDR3 spans 16 residues. Trimming took off 3 bases at V and 1 base at J, with 17 bases between the two ends. The full variable domain, its missing parts supplied by reference TRBV5-1 and TRBJ2-7, is KAGVTQTPRYLIKTRGQQVTLSCSPISGHRSVSWYQQTPGQGLQFLFEYFSETQRNKGNFPGRFSGRQFSNSRSEMNVSTLELGDSALYLCASSSEPQGQSYEQYFGPGTRLTVT.

This clone came up once. The rearrangement joins TRBV4-1 to TRBJ1-2; tentatively, D is TRBD1 (5 bases). Trimming cost V 0 bases and J 5 bases, with 7 bases left between them. The CDR3 sequence is 13 residues long. Germline CDR1 and CDR2: MGHRA and YSYEKL. The CDR3 sequence is CASSQEDMYGYTF. The CDR3 DNA reads TGCGCCAGCAGCCAAGAGGACATGTATGGCTACACCTTC.

The rearrangement uses TRBV6-6 and TRBJ2-6; D unresolved. V dropped 7 bases and J dropped 0 bases, with 10 bases sitting between them. There are 15 residues in the CDR3. The germline gives CDR1 MNHNY, CDR2 SVGAGI (reference sequence). CDR3 amino acids: CASMVRPSGANVLTF. The CDR3 bases are TGTGCCAGCATGGTGCGGCCCTCTGGGGCCAACGTCCTGACTTTC.

The chain couples TRBV12-5 to TRBJ1-5; possible D gene TRBD1, 6 bases. CDR3 size: 13 residues. Trimming cost V 5 bases and J 5 bases, with 10 bases left between them. Germline assignment: CDR1 LGHNT and CDR2 FRNRAP. For the CDR3, the DNA is TGTGCTAGTGGTACAGGGTTGGATCAGCCCCAGCATTTT. Encoded protein: CASGTGLDQPQHF.

This rearrangement joins TRBV2 to TRBJ2-5; TRBD1 agrees at 10 bases. Germline CDR1 and CDR2: SNHLY and FYNNEI. Germline trimming cut 7 bases from V and 5 bases from J; bases unmatched to any gene: 7. This CDR3 has 14 residues. The CDR3 nucleotides read TGTGCCAGCACCCGGACAGGGGGGAAGGAGACCCAGTACTTC. This translates into CASTRTGGKETQYF.

The gene calls are TRBV5-1 and TRBJ2-3; maybe TRBD1 (6 bases). Trimming cost V 0 bases and J 6 bases, with 11 bases left between them. Germline loops: CDR1 SGHRS, CDR2 YFSETQ. The CDR3 contains 14 residues. The CDR3 reads CASSLDPGVDTQYF. DNA for the CDR3: TGCGCCAGCAGCTTGGACCCAGGGGTGGATACGCAGTATTTT.

The chain is built from TRBV30 and TRBJ2-5; TRBD1 aligns across 11 bases. The CDR3 loop spans 14 amino acids. The ends lost 3 bases at V and 6 bases at J; junction bases unmatched: 6. Germline V gives CDR1 GTSNPN, CDR2 SVGIG (reference sequence). The CDR3 region has the DNA TGTGCCTGGAGGGGAGGACAGGGGGCCAAGACCCAGTACTTC. The encoded protein is CAWRGGQGAKTQYF.

The rearrangement links TRBV6-6 to TRBJ2-5, with D maybe TRBD1 (6 bases). The CDR3 extends over 15 amino acids. V lost 0 bases and J lost 3, with 11 bases in between. CDR1 and CDR2 from the germline V gene are MNHNY and SVGAGI (reference sequence). Here the CDR3 DNA reads TGTGCCAGCAGTTACTCGAGGAACAGGGAAGAGACCCAGTACTTC. Protein sequence: CASSYSRNREETQYF.

This chain links TRBV2 with TRBJ1-3; D ambiguous. Trimming removed 6 bases from V and 0 bases from J, with 12 bases in between. CDR1 and CDR2 from the germline V gene are SNHLY and FYNNEI. The CDR3 has 15 residues. In DNA form, the CDR3 reads TGTGCCAGCAGCGCAGAATTCAGCTCTGGAAACACCATATATTTT. Its translation: CASSAEFSSGNTIYF.

The V and J genes are TRBV30 and TRBJ1-5; no definite D call. Germline V lookup: CDR1 GTSNPN, CDR2 SVGIG (reference sequence). V lost 1 base and J lost 1, with 8 bases in between. The CDR3 spans 14 residues. The CDR3 DNA sequence: TGTGCCTGGAGTGGTACAAGCAGCAATCAGCCCCAGCATTTT. Its protein is CAWSGTSSNQPQHF.

This chain connects TRBV6-5 to TRBJ1-1, with 7 bases fitting TRBD1. With V trimmed by 2 bases and J by 5 bases, 11 bases remained unmatched. The CDR3 contains 16 residues. In germline, CDR1 is MNHEY, CDR2 SVGAGI. The CDR3 bases are TGTGCCAGCAGTTACCACAGGGGAGTGATCCGGACTGAAGCTTTCTTT. As protein: CASSYHRGVIRTEAFF.

The chain recombines TRBV6-6 with TRBJ1-2; 7 nucleotides agree with TRBD1. The CDR3 is made up of 15 amino acids. In germline, CDR1 is MNHNY, CDR2 SVGAGI (reference sequence). V lost 10 bases and J lost 4; bases outside the gene matches: 15. Written as DNA, the CDR3 is TGTGCCACCCTTCGATCTCTACAGGGGCTCTATGGCTACACCTTC. Protein: CATLRSLQGLYGYTF.

The J gene is TRBJ2-3, the V gene TRBV4-3, with D tentatively TRBD1 (6 bases). Between the trimmed V and J ends, which lost 0 bases and 5 bases, there was a span of 15 bases. Germline V gives CDR1 LGHNA, CDR2 YSLEER. The CDR3 spans 16 residues. This chain's CDR3 is CASSQDHVQGLDTQYF. In DNA, the CDR3 is TGCGCCAGCAGCCAAGATCATGTGCAGGGGTTAGATACGCAGTATTTT.

The chain has TRBV30 and TRBJ2-7; D remains ambiguous. The CDR3 length is 12 residues. Germline lookup yields CDR1 GTSNPN and CDR2 SVGIG (reference sequence). The V gene lost 2 bases and the J gene lost 3 bases, with 8 bases spanning the gap. CDR3 nucleotides: TGTGCCTGGAGTCCGAGACTCTACGAGCAGTACTTC. This gives the protein CAWSPRLYEQYF.